This T cell receptor (beta chain) was sequenced for a study of cytomegalovirus exposure and HLA in healthy donors. CDR1 is SGDLS, CDR2 YYNGEE, per germline. The CDR3 runs to 11 residues. V lost 0 bases and J 10 bases, leaving 7 bases between the germline ends. Study-level results: In an earlier analysis, about 87% or about 30%: the productive usage of most TCR beta V segments. Analyzed later, most CMV-associated TCR beta chains appeared HLA-restricted.

Amplification used 60 Vbeta primers and 13 Jbeta primers. Generated by immunoSEQ multiplex PCR, the TCRdb table keeps only in-frame clones and is missing some. This sample has fewer than 250,000 clones, with 82% found just once. Comment on this clone: Its antigen is as yet unknown.

The sequence derives from a man aged 40-50 years in good health and CMV-seropositive. Sequencing was carried out using PBMCs. V is TRBV9 and J is TRBJ2-5; D may be TRBD1 (5 bases). The CDR3 loop reads CASSVEGDQYF. In DNA, the CDR3 is TGTGCCAGCAGCGTAGAAGGGGACCAGTACTTC.